This T cell receptor (beta chain) was documented in a study of T-cell memory formation after mild COVID-19. V lost 2 bases and J lost 2, with 6 bases in between. This CDR3 region has 13 residues. The germline CDR1 and CDR2 sequences are LNHDA and SQIVND (reference sequence). This clonotype turned up a few times. TCRdb ran MiXCR on the 5' RACE reads and lists one entry per CDR3 protein. The data contain tens of thousands of distinct CDR3 sequences, more than 8% of them singletons. Sequencing was done on a sample of PBMCs or a T cell subset sorted from them (not recorded which). The chain employs TRBV19 and TRBJ1-1; D not certain. The clonotype was recovered from a man in his late teens or twenties who had mild COVID-19 (a few samples of this study predate the infection). Cell type and time point are not known. CDR3 loop: CASSINRNTEAFF. CDR3 DNA: TGTGCCAGTAGTATAAACCGCAACACTGAAGCTTTCTTT.